The next 3 T cell receptor beta chains were all read from a single sample in a study of identical twins. MiXCR, run by TCRdb on the 5' RACE reads, gives a single entry per CDR3 protein. The sample yields 420,000 or so distinct CDR3 sequences, around 18% seen once. The sequenced sample was naive T cells sorted from blood. The source of these receptors is a man aged 45-65 years in good health.

The table lists this clonotype with a few counts. The chain uses TRBV20-1 and TRBJ2-1; D might be TRBD1 (6 bases). Trimming took 3 bases from V and 0 from J, leaving 12 bases between them. Germline V gene data show CDR1 as DFQATT and CDR2 as SNEGSKA (reference sequence). CDR3 size: 15 residues. The CDR3 sequence is CSARSGHRSYNEQFF. In nucleotides, the CDR3 is TGCAGTGCTAGGTCGGGACATCGCTCCTACAATGAGCAGTTCTTC.

Ten or more counts support this clonotype. The chain joins TRBV12-3 or TRBV12-4 to TRBJ2-3; D gene uncertain. The CDR3 runs 16 residues. Trimming took off 3 bases at V and 1 base at J, with 14 bases between the two ends. DNA for the CDR3: TGTGCCAGCAGTTTTGGACCAGACGAACGCACAGATACGCAGTATTTT. Amino acid sequence: CASSFGPDERTDTQYF.

The CDR3 region is CASSTLELGKGRDTQYF. The DNA for the CDR3 is TGTGCCAGTAGTACCTTAGAGCTGGGGAAGGGACGAGATACGCAGTATTTT. The chain recombines TRBV19 with TRBJ2-3; D is possibly TRBD1 or TRBD2 (5 bases each). Germline CDR1 reads LNHDA; CDR2 reads SQIVND (reference sequence). The CDR3 loop spans 17 amino acids. The V gene lost 4 bases and the J gene lost 5 bases, with 22 bases spanning the gap.